This entry lists 2 T cell receptor beta chains sequenced from one sample in a study of memory CD4+ T cells and cytomegalovirus serostatus. Only in-frame clones appear in the TCRdb table, and some are missing; sequencing was by immunoSEQ multiplex PCR. The table records around 45,000 clones, 70% to 75% of them present only once. The sort gate was single viable CD3+CD4+CD8-CD45RO+ cells for memory CD4+ T cells. Sample: memory CD4+ T cells from blood. Source of these receptors: an adult in good health and CMV-seropositive.

The genes are TRBV28 and TRBJ2-7, with D perhaps matching TRBD1 (5 bases). V lost 7 bases to trimming and J lost 2 bases, with 12 bases between them. Germline V gives CDR1 MDHEN, CDR2 SYDVKM. This CDR3 is built from 13 residues. CDR3 nucleotide sequence: TGTGCCAGCATGCGGACACCGACCTACGAGCAGTACTTC. Protein product: CASMRTPTYEQYF.

This sequence joins TRBV7-3 and TRBJ2-3, with 7 bases that match TRBD1. Per the germline V gene, CDR1 is SGHTA and CDR2 is FQGTGA. This CDR3 contains 16 residues. V lost 5 bases, J lost 4 bases, and 12 bases stayed unmatched. The CDR3 reads CASSAGNRGTPDTQYF. The DNA of the CDR3 is TGTGCCAGCAGCGCCGGAAACAGGGGTACCCCAGATACGCAGTATTTT.